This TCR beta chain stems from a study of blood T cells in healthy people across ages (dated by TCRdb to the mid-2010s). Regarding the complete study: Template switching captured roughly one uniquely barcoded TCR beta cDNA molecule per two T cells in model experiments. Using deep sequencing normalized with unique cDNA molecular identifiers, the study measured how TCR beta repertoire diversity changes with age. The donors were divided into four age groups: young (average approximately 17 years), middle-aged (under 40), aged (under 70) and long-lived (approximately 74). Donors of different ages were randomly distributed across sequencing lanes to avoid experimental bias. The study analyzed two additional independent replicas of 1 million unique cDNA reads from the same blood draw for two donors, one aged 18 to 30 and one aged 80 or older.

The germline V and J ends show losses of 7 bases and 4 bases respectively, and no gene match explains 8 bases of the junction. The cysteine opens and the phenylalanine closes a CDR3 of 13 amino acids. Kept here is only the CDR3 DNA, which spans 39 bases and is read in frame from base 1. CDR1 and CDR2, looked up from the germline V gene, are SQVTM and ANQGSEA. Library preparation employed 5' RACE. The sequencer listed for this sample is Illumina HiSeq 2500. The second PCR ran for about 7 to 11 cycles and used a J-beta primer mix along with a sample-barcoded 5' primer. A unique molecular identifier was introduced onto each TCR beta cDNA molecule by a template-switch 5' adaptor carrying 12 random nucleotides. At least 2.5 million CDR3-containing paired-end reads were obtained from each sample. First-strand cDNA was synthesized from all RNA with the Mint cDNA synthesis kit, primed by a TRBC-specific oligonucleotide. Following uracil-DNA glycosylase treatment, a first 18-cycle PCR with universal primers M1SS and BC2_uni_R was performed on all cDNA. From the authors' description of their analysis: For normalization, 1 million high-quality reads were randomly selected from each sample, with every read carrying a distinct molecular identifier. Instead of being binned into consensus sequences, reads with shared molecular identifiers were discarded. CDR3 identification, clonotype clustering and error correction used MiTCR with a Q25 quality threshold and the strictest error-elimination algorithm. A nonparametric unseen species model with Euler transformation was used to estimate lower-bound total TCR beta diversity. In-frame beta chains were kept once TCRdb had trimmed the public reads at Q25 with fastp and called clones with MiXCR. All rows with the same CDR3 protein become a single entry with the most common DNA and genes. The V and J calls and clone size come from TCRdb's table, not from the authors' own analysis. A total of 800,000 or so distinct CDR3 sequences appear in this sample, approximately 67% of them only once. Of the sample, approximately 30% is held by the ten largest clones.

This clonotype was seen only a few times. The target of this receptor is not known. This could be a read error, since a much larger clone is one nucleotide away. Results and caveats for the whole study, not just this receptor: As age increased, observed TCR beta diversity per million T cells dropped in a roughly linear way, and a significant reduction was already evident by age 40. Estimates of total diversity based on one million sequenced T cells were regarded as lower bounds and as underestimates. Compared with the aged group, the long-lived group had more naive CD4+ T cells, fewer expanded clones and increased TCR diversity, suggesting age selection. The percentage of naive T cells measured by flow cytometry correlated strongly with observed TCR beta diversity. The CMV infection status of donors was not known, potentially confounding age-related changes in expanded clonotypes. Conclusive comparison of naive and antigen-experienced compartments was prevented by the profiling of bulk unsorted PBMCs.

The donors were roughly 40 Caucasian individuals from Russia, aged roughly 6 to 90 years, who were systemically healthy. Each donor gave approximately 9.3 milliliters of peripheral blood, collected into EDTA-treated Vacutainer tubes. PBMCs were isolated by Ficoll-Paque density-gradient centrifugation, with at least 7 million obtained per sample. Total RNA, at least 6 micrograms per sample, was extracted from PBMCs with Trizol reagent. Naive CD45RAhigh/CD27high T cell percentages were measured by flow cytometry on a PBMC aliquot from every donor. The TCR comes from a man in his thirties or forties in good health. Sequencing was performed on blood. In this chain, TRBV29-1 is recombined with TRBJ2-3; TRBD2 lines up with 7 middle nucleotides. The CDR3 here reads CSGHKGGADTQYF. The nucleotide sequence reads TGCAGCGGTCATAAGGGAGGGGCAGATACGCAGTATTTT.